One and the same sample provided the 26 T cell receptor beta chains below, sequenced in a study of T cell repertoires in cytomegalovirus infection. Which antigens these TCRs recognize remains unknown. Each CDR3 protein is one row after TCRdb ran MiXCR on the reads. The sample yields 450,000 to 550,000 distinct CDR3 sequences, 40% to 50% seen once. This material consisted of cultured PBMCs, taken from culture after CMV antigen stimulation. The receptor source for this set is a human donor in good health (CMV status not recorded). Some clones in this sample may be carry-over from other donors' samples.

This CDR3 is CASSIFGRGTEAFF. As DNA, the CDR3 is TGTGCCAGTAGTATTTTCGGTAGGGGAACTGAAGCTTTCTTT. The chain carries TRBV19 and TRBJ1-1; tentatively, D is TRBD1 (5 bases). This CDR3 is 14 amino acids long. Germline V gives CDR1 LNHDA, CDR2 SQIVND (reference sequence). V lost 3 bases to trimming and J lost 5 bases, with 13 bases between them.

The table lists this clonotype with a few counts. The chain links TRBV11-2 to TRBJ1-6; TRBD1 matches 8 bases. Trimming at V came to 5 bases and at J to 7 bases, leaving 7 bases not matched to a gene. The CDR3 consists of 15 residues. Germline V CDR1 and CDR2: SGHAT, FQNNGV. CDR3 nucleotides: TGTGCCAGCAGCCTGACAGGGGTGAGCAATTCACCCCTCCACTTT. This codes for CASSLTGVSNSPLHF.

CDR3 bases: TGTGCCAGTAGTATTTGGGAGTCTAATGAAAAACTGTTTTTT. Protein: CASSIWESNEKLFF. This rearrangement joins TRBV19 to TRBJ1-4; the D is unclear. CDR3 length: 14 amino acids. The V end was cut by 3 bases, the J end by 3 bases, with 8 bases between. CDR1 LNHDA and CDR2 SQIVND come from the germline V gene (reference sequence).

This chain joins TRBV10-3 and TRBJ2-1, with TRBD2 matching over 8 bases. From germline, CDR1 is ENHRY and CDR2 SYGVKD. Trimming removed 6 bases from V and 8 bases from J; junction bases left unmatched: 9. The CDR3 has 14 amino acids. The CDR3 DNA is TGTGCCATCAGCCGAGCGGGAGTGATTCATGAGCAGTTCTTC. Its protein product is CAISRAGVIHEQFF.

This clonotype was recorded a few times. This chain joins TRBV7-6 and TRBJ1-3; possible D gene TRBD1, 6 bases. Trimming removed 7 bases at V and 0 bases at J, with 16 bases between. The CDR3 covers 16 residues. Germline-derived CDR1 and CDR2 are SGHVS and FNYEAQ. In DNA, the CDR3 is TGTGCCAGCACCTTGTCCAGGGGAAGCTCTGGAAACACCATATATTTT. Protein: CASTLSRGSSGNTIYF.

The chain has TRBV6-1 and TRBJ1-5, with TRBD1 as a possible D gene (5 bases). The CDR3 length is 15 residues. V lost 5 bases and J lost 6, with 17 bases in between. The germline gives CDR1 MNHNS, CDR2 SASEGT. The CDR3 nucleotides read TGTGCCAGCAGTTACAGAAGGGGCGCGGGTCAGCCCCAGCATTTT. It translates to CASSYRRGAGQPQHF.

This clonotype occurred a few times. The chain is built from TRBV20-1 and TRBJ1-1; D is unclear. V was pared by 1 base and J by 0 bases, with 9 bases between. CDR1 is DFQATT, CDR2 SNEGSKA, per germline (reference sequence). The CDR3 is 14 amino acids. The CDR3 reads CSARASLMNTEAFF. The CDR3 bases are TGCAGTGCTAGAGCAAGTCTTATGAACACTGAAGCTTTCTTT.

This clonotype was observed once. The V and J genes are TRBV5-1 and TRBJ2-3; 9 bases agree with TRBD2. CDR3 length equals 15 residues. CDR1 SGHRS and CDR2 YFSETQ come from the germline V gene. V was clipped by 4 bases and J by 6 bases; unmatched bases: 9. CDR3 DNA: TGCGCCAGCAGCGAGATAGCGGGGGCGGAGGATACGCAGTATTTT. It codes for CASSEIAGAEDTQYF.

The gene calls are TRBV2 and TRBJ2-3; 7 bases are a match to TRBD2. Germline trimming cut 7 bases from V and 0 bases from J; bases unmatched to any gene: 7. The CDR3 is 15 residues long. Germline V CDR1 and CDR2: SNHLY, FYNNEI. CDR3 nucleotide sequence: TGTGCCAGCACGCGACTAGCCTCTAGCACAGATACGCAGTATTTT. Encoded protein: CASTRLASSTDTQYF.

Note on this clonotype: Its ends do not fully match the called genes, so a read error is possible. The V gene is TRBV15, the J gene TRBJ1-6; D unresolved. The CDR3 totals 14 residues. The V gene's germline CDR1 is LNHNV and CDR2 YYDKDF (reference sequence). CDR3 protein: CATSREVDNSPLHF. The CDR3 bases are TGTGCCACCAGCCGAGAGGTTGATAATTCACCCCTCCACTTT. Based on the CDR3 plus reference TRBV15 and TRBJ1-6, the full variable domain is DAMVIQNPRYQVTQFGKPVTLSCSQTLNHNVMYWYQQKSSQAPKLLFHYYDKDFNNEADTPDNFQSRRPNTSFCFLDIRSPGLGDTAMYLCATSREVDNSPLHFGNGTRLTVT.

This sequence joins TRBV27 and TRBJ1-4; 7 bases agree with TRBD1. Trimming at V came to 4 bases and at J to 6 bases, leaving 8 bases not matched to a gene. CDR1 is MNHEY and CDR2 is SMNVEV in the germline V gene (reference sequence). This CDR3 region has 15 residues. This CDR3 is CASSSQGNRDEKLFF. As DNA, the CDR3 is TGTGCCAGCAGTTCACAGGGGAATAGGGATGAAAAACTGTTTTTT.

This clonotype was counted many times. The rearrangement links TRBV7-2 to TRBJ2-6; 11 nucleotides match TRBD1. CDR1 is SGHTA and CDR2 is FQGNSA in the germline V gene. CDR3 length: 17 amino acids. Germline trimming cut 2 bases from V and 2 bases from J; bases unmatched to any gene: 2. The CDR3 DNA reads as TGTGCCAGCAGCTTACGGACAGGGGGCGCTGGGGCCAACGTCCTGACTTTC. It yields the protein CASSLRTGGAGANVLTF.

Ten or more counts support this clonotype. The gene calls are TRBV7-2 and TRBJ2-3, with TRBD2 identical over 14 bases. This CDR3 spans 16 amino acids. Germline assignment: CDR1 SGHTA and CDR2 FQGNSA. Trimming at V came to 3 bases and at J to 3 bases, leaving 2 bases not matched to a gene. Here the CDR3 reads CASSLGLAGVTDTQYF. In DNA, the CDR3 is TGTGCCAGCAGCTTGGGACTAGCGGGGGTGACAGATACGCAGTATTTT.

J is TRBJ2-7 and V is TRBV6-8, with D tentatively TRBD1 (5 bases). CDR3 size: 14 residues. CDR1 is MNHGY and CDR2 is SAAAGT in the germline V gene. V was pared by 6 bases and J by 1 base, with 13 bases between. The CDR3 region is CASRLVQGSYEQYF. CDR3 coding DNA: TGTGCCAGCAGATTGGTCCAGGGATCCTACGAGCAGTACTTC.

The table lists this clonotype with a count of one. This chain uses TRBV5-1 with TRBJ1-2, with 8 bases matching TRBD1. The CDR3 is made up of 13 amino acids. Trimming at V came to 4 bases and at J to 7 bases, leaving 6 bases not matched to a gene. Germline assignment: CDR1 SGHRS and CDR2 YFSETQ. The CDR3 DNA sequence: TGCGCCAGCAGCACCGGGACAGGCGGTGGCTACACCTTC. Translation: CASSTGTGGGYTF.

This clonotype was counted only a few times. The CDR3 protein is CASSLRVEETQYF. The CDR3 coding sequence is TGTGCCAGCAGCTTACGGGTCGAAGAGACCCAGTACTTC. This chain connects TRBV7-2 to TRBJ2-5; D gene uncertain. This CDR3 is 13 amino acids long. CDR1 is SGHTA and CDR2 is FQGNSA in the germline V gene. V was pared by 2 bases and J by 3 bases, with 7 bases between.

This clonotype was detected only a few times. This chain uses TRBV5-4 with TRBJ2-4; TRBD2 is a possible D gene (5 bases). Germline loops: CDR1 SGHNT, CDR2 YYREEE (reference sequence). This CDR3 region has 17 residues. Trimming removed 2 bases from V and 1 base from J, with 16 bases in between. The CDR3 reads CASSFQIPLAAKNIQYF. CDR3 in DNA: TGTGCCAGCAGCTTCCAAATCCCCCTAGCTGCCAAAAACATTCAGTACTTC.

This rearrangement joins TRBV12-3 or TRBV12-4 to TRBJ1-5; no reliable D call. The CDR3 totals 11 residues. Trimming left V 4 bases short and J 9 bases short, with 7 bases between. The CDR3 DNA reads as TGTGCCAGCAGTTCCAGTCGGCCCCAGCATTTT. Translation: CASSSSRPQHF.

V usage is TRBV19 and J usage is TRBJ2-1, with D possibly matching TRBD1 (7 bases). Germline CDR1 reads LNHDA; CDR2 reads SQIVND (reference sequence). Trimming removed 2 bases at V and 10 bases at J, with 18 bases between. CDR3 length: 15 residues. CDR3 residues: CASSIRGQAGYEQFF. CDR3 nucleotides: TGTGCCAGTAGTATAAGGGGGCAGGCGGGGTACGAGCAGTTCTTC.

This clonotype was seen only once. One junction end disagrees with the germline gene, perhaps due to a read error. The chain couples TRBV5-4 to TRBJ2-7; TRBD2 aligns across 10 bases. This CDR3 is 18 amino acids long. Germline V gene lookup returns CDR1 SGHNT and CDR2 YYREEE (reference sequence). CDR3 protein: CASSLGGGLAEGPYEQYF. CDR3 in DNA: TGTGCCAGTAGCTTGGGGGGCGGACTAGCGGAAGGCCCCTACGAGCAGTACTTC.

The chain is built from TRBV12-3 or TRBV12-4 and TRBJ2-3; tentatively, D is TRBD1 (6 bases). Trimming stripped 4 bases from V and 3 bases from J, with 11 bases between. The CDR3 spans 14 residues. As DNA, the CDR3 is TGTGCCAGCAGTTACAATCAGGGGACAGATACGCAGTATTTT. Its protein is CASSYNQGTDTQYF.

V and J are TRBV28 and TRBJ1-3; no firm D call. CDR3 length: 11 residues. Deletions cut 7 bases from V and 0 bases from J, with 1 base between. Germline V gene data show CDR1 as MDHEN and CDR2 as SYDVKM. In DNA, the CDR3 is TGTGCCAGCATCTCTGGAAACACCATATATTTT. It codes for CASISGNTIYF.

The V gene is TRBV7-8, the J gene TRBJ2-1; TRBD2 matches 8 bases. V shed 5 bases, J shed 6 bases, and the junction held 9 bases outside the gene matches. CDR3 length equals 15 residues. Looked up from germline, CDR1 is SGHVS and CDR2 is FQNEAQ. CDR3 in amino acids: CASSGRGGTLNEQFF. In DNA form, the CDR3 reads TGTGCCAGCAGCGGACGGGGGGGCACTCTCAATGAGCAGTTCTTC.

This chain connects TRBV11-2 to TRBJ2-4, with D unclear. The CDR3 sequence is 15 residues long. CDR1 and CDR2 (germline): SGHAT, FQNNGV. The V and J ends lost 5 bases and 5 bases respectively, with 16 bases between them. For the CDR3, the DNA is TGTGCCAGCAGCATACCGACCATAGTCCAAAACATTCAGTACTTC. Translation: CASSIPTIVQNIQYF.

This clonotype has only a few counts. This rearrangement joins TRBV7-8 to TRBJ2-5, with D perhaps TRBD1 or TRBD2 (6 bases each). CDR1 SGHVS and CDR2 FQNEAQ come from the germline V gene. The V end was cut by 0 bases, the J end by 5 bases, with 16 bases between. The CDR3 loop spans 16 amino acids. CDR3 amino acids: CASSLAWDTGGETQYF. Written as DNA, the CDR3 is TGTGCCAGCAGCTTAGCCTGGGACACCGGAGGGGAGACCCAGTACTTC.

There are a few counts of this clonotype. The chain combines TRBV7-2 with TRBJ2-1; D is possibly TRBD2 (5 bases). With 5 bases removed from V and 2 bases from J, the gap between germline ends came to 16 bases. The germline CDR1 and CDR2 sequences are SGHTA and FQGNSA. The CDR3 loop spans 16 amino acids. Here the CDR3 DNA reads TGTGCCAGCAGCCCCGGGCGGGCGAACGCCTACAATGAGCAGTTCTTC. Its translation: CASSPGRANAYNEQFF.